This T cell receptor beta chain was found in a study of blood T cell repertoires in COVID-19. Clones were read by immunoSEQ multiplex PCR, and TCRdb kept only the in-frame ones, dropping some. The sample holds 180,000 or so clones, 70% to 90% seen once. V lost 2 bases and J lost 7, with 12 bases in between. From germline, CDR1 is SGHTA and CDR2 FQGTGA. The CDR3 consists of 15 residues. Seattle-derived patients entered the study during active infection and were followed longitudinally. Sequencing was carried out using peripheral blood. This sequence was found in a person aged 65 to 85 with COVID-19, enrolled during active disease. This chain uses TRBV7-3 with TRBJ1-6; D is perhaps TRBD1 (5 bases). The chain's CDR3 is CASSLLGGLNSPLHF. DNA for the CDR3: TGTGCCAGCAGCTTATTGGGGGGATTGAATTCACCCCTCCACTTT. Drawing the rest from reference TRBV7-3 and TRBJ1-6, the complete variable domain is GAGVSQTPSNKVTEKGKYVELRCDPISGHTALYWYRQSLGQGPEFLIYFQGTGAADDSGLPNDRFFAVRPEGSVSTLKIQRTERGDSAVYLCASSLLGGLNSPLHFGNGTRLTVT.